The 22 T cell receptor beta chains below were found in one sample sequenced in a study of OX40 agonist ivuxolimab in advanced cancers. Library generation was performed with the immunoSEQ multiplex PCR assay. Here the immuneACCESS table is served through TCRdb, limited to in-frame sequences with V and J called. Missing clones are a known gap in these copies; in checked studies unresolved V genes cover under half, and the rest lacks a known reason. This sample comprises tens of thousands of clones, around 81% of them detected only once. Roughly 1.9% of the sample comes from the top ten. The starting material was CD4+ or CD8+ T cells sorted from blood, obtained in a trial of the OX40 agonist ivuxolimab. The origin of the receptors is an adult with an advanced solid tumor such as melanoma, head and neck, liver or kidney cancer.

V usage is TRBV5-5 and J usage is TRBJ2-7, with no clear D. Trimming shortened V by 4 bases and J by 2 bases, and 13 bases separated the two germline ends. Germline CDR1 SGHKS, CDR2 YYEKEE (reference sequence). The CDR3 runs 14 residues. The CDR3 sequence: CASSPVRPPYEQYF. For the CDR3, the DNA is TGTGCCAGCAGCCCCGTTAGGCCGCCCTACGAGCAGTACTTC.

The chain uses TRBV5-6 and TRBJ1-1; no clear D gene. The CDR3 length is 13 residues. V gave up 3 bases and J gave up 0 bases, with 6 bases separating them. The germline CDR1 and CDR2 sequences are SGHDT and YYEEEE. CDR3 sequence (DNA): TGTGCCAGCAGCTCCCTATTGAACACTGAAGCTTTCTTT. Its protein product is CASSSLLNTEAFF. The complete variable domain, with remaining parts taken from reference TRBV5-6 and TRBJ1-1, reads DAGVTQSPTHLIKTRGQQVTLRCSPKSGHDTVSWYQQALGQGPQFIFQYYEEEERQRGNFPDRFSGHQFPNYSSELNVNALLLGDSALYLCASSSLLNTEAFFGQGTRLTVV.

The chain employs TRBV23-1 and TRBJ2-1; the D gene is possibly TRBD2 (6 bases). TRBV23-1 counts as an open reading frame of uncertain function. V was pared by 0 bases and J by 5 bases, with 14 bases between. The CDR3 totals 16 residues. The chain's CDR3 is CASSQSRDSGNNEQFF. DNA of the CDR3: TGCGCCAGCAGTCAATCGCGGGATAGCGGAAACAATGAGCAGTTCTTC.

This clone was observed a few times. The rearrangement links TRBV30 to TRBJ1-5; 10 bases match TRBD1. The junction had 1 base not matched to a gene; V was cut back by 3 bases and J by 5 bases. The CDR3 contains 13 residues. Germline CDR1 reads GTSNPN; CDR2 reads SVGIG (reference sequence). The CDR3 loop is CAWRGQGHQPQHF. The DNA for the CDR3 is TGTGCCTGGAGGGGACAGGGGCATCAGCCCCAGCATTTT.

This clone was seen a single time. This chain links TRBV5-1 with TRBJ2-2; 9 nucleotides line up with TRBD1. Germline CDR1 is SGHRS and CDR2 is YFSETQ. Unmatched junction bases numbered 5, after V lost 5 bases and J lost 3 bases. The CDR3 has 15 residues. The CDR3 bases are TGCGCCAGCAGTACAGGGGGCTTGGACACCGGGGAGCTGTTTTTT. It codes for CASSTGGLDTGELFF.

V gene TRBV27 combines with J gene TRBJ1-5; 7 bases line up with TRBD1. CDR1 is MNHEY, CDR2 SMNVEV, per germline (reference sequence). The CDR3 runs to 15 residues. Trimming at V came to 5 bases and at J to 6 bases, leaving 10 bases not matched to a gene. The DNA for the CDR3 is TGTGCCAGCAGTCCCACGACAGGGTCAGGTCAGCCCCAGCATTTT. Residues: CASSPTTGSGQPQHF.

In DNA, the CDR3 is TGTGCCAGCAGCGTCGGCAGTAACACTGAAGCTTTCTTT. Its translation: CASSVGSNTEAFF. This chain joins TRBV9 and TRBJ1-1; unclear D gene. The CDR3 totals 13 residues. Germline V gene sequence: CDR1 SGDLS, CDR2 YYNGEE. Trimming pared 2 bases from V and 2 bases from J, leaving 7 bases between. Drawing the rest from reference TRBV9 and TRBJ1-1, the complete variable domain is DSGVTQTPKHLITATGQRVTLRCSPRSGDLSVYWYQQSLDQGLQFLIQYYNGEERAKGNILERFSAQQFPDLHSELNLSSLELGDSALYFCASSVGSNTEAFFGQGTRLTVV.

The chain couples TRBV19 to TRBJ2-7; 7 bases match TRBD2. Per the germline V gene, CDR1 is LNHDA and CDR2 is SQIVND (reference sequence). The CDR3 runs to 15 residues. V lost 1 base and J lost 0; bases outside the gene matches: 3. As DNA, the CDR3 is TGTGCCAGTAGTATAGTCGGCGGGAGCTCCTACGAGCAGTACTTC. Encoded protein: CASSIVGGSSYEQYF.

The chain recombines TRBV25-1 with TRBJ2-6, with D possibly being TRBD1 (6 bases). This CDR3 comprises 16 residues. Germline CDR1 and CDR2: MGHDK and SYGVNS. The V end was cut by 5 bases, the J end by 3 bases, with 14 bases between. CDR3 amino acids: CASSRTDRFGANVLTF. DNA of the CDR3: TGTGCCAGCAGTCGGACAGACCGGTTTGGGGCCAACGTCCTGACTTTC.

The CDR3 region has the DNA TGTGCCAGCAGCCGAGGACTAGCGGGGACCCAGTACTTC. It translates to CASSRGLAGTQYF. V and J are TRBV7-3 and TRBJ2-5; 11 positions agree with TRBD2. The CDR3 extends over 13 amino acids. Losses at the gene ends were 5 bases for V and 7 bases for J; bases not matched to a gene: 3. Looked up from germline, CDR1 is SGHTA and CDR2 is FQGTGA.

The rearrangement links TRBV6-5 to TRBJ1-4, with TRBD1 as a possible D gene (6 bases). The V end lost 2 bases, the J end lost 5 bases, and 9 bases lay between the germline ends. Germline assignment: CDR1 MNHEY and CDR2 SVGAGI. This CDR3 region has 14 residues. CDR3 amino acids: CASSYRGRNEKLFF. DNA of the CDR3: TGTGCCAGCAGTTACCGGGGGCGCAATGAAAAACTGTTTTTT.

The chain recombines TRBV6-4 with TRBJ2-3, with 8 nucleotides matching TRBD1. The CDR3 is 14 amino acids. CDR1 and CDR2 (germline): MRHNA, SNTAGT. V was clipped by 2 bases and J by 7 bases; unmatched bases: 5. CDR3 amino acids: CASSDTDRAHTQYF. The CDR3 DNA reads as TGTGCCAGCAGTGACACGGACAGGGCCCATACGCAGTATTTT.

The chain employs TRBV2 and TRBJ1-1; D gene unclear. The CDR3 is 13 residues long. Trimming took 3 bases from V and 3 from J, leaving 8 bases between them. The germline V gene has CDR1 SNHLY and CDR2 FYNNEI. The CDR3 here is CASSDKGYTEAFF. CDR3 bases: TGTGCCAGCAGTGACAAGGGCTACACTGAAGCTTTCTTT.

This chain joins TRBV11-2 and TRBJ2-7; tentative D call: TRBD1 (6 bases). Germline values: CDR1 SGHAT, CDR2 FQNNGV. The CDR3 consists of 15 residues. Deletions cut 5 bases from V and 2 bases from J, with 16 bases between. CDR3 bases: TGTGCCAGCAGCCCCAGACAGGCTTACACCTACGAGCAGTACTTC. It translates to CASSPRQAYTYEQYF.

The V call is TRBV6-4, the J call TRBJ1-5; D ambiguous. Germline V lookup: CDR1 MRHNA, CDR2 SNTAGT. The length of the CDR3 is 14 residues. Trimming pared 3 bases from V and 6 bases from J, leaving 12 bases between. CDR3 nucleotides: TGTGCCAGCAGTGAACCCCAGGAGAGTCAGCCCCAGCATTTT. Residues: CASSEPQESQPQHF.

As regards this clone: The sample contains more than one DNA sequence encoding this CDR3. The V gene is TRBV5-4, the J gene TRBJ2-3; D is undetermined. The length of the CDR3 is 12 residues. The germline V and J ends were trimmed by 4 bases and 2 bases, with 5 bases remaining between them. Germline lookup yields CDR1 SGHNT and CDR2 YYREEE (reference sequence). The CDR3 protein is CASSPSTDTQYF. In DNA form, the CDR3 reads TGTGCCAGCAGCCCTTCCACAGATACGCAGTATTTT.

This chain uses TRBV5-8 with TRBJ1-5; 8 positions match TRBD1. The V gene end was trimmed by 4 bases and the J gene end by 5 bases; junction bases not matched to a gene: 8. Germline CDR1 and CDR2: SGHTS and YDEGEE. The CDR3 sequence is 15 residues long. The CDR3 here is CASSRGQVLYQPQHF. The DNA of the CDR3 is TGTGCCAGCAGCCGGGGACAGGTTTTGTATCAGCCCCAGCATTTT.

This clone came up once. This chain links TRBV9 with TRBJ2-1, with a possible D match to TRBD2 (5 bases). CDR3 length: 20 amino acids. Germline loops: CDR1 SGDLS, CDR2 YYNGEE. Trimming stripped 2 bases from V and 0 bases from J, with 24 bases between. For the CDR3, the DNA is TGTGCCAGCAGCGTGCGTATCGAGCGGCGACCTATCATCTCCTACAATGAGCAGTTCTTC. Translating it yields CASSVRIERRPIISYNEQFF.

The V gene is TRBV7-2, the J gene TRBJ1-1, with D uncertain. The CDR3 runs to 13 residues. V gave up 8 bases and J gave up 7 bases, with 17 bases separating them. Germline V gene data show CDR1 as SGHTA and CDR2 as FQGNSA. The CDR3 coding sequence is TGTGCCAGCGGCTCCTATGGACCAAGTGAAGCTTTCTTT. Protein sequence: CASGSYGPSEAFF.

This clone has only a few counts. The chain has TRBV5-6 and TRBJ2-3, with 13 nucleotides matching TRBD2. This CDR3 has 17 residues. Trimming removed 1 base from V and 6 bases from J; junction bases left unmatched: 8. Germline loops: CDR1 SGHDT, CDR2 YYEEEE. CDR3 protein: CASSLKTGLAGRDTQYF. CDR3 coding DNA: TGTGCCAGCAGCTTGAAAACGGGACTAGCGGGAAGGGATACGCAGTATTTT. Drawing the rest from reference TRBV5-6 and TRBJ2-3, the complete variable domain is DAGVTQSPTHLIKTRGQQVTLRCSPKSGHDTVSWYQQALGQGPQFIFQYYEEEERQRGNFPDRFSGHQFPNYSSELNVNALLLGDSALYLCASSLKTGLAGRDTQYFGPGTRLTVL.

This clone was seen just once. The CDR3 loop is CASSDRDRGRYEQFF. The CDR3 DNA reads TGTGCCAGCAGTGATCGGGACAGGGGTAGATATGAGCAGTTCTTC. The chain carries TRBV25-1 and TRBJ2-1; 10 nucleotides match TRBD1. V was pared by 3 bases and J by 8 bases, with 7 bases of the junction left unmatched. The CDR3 runs 15 residues. CDR1 MGHDK and CDR2 SYGVNS come from the germline V gene.

This sequence joins TRBV6-5 and TRBJ1-1, with a tentative D call TRBD1 (6 bases). Germline-derived CDR1 and CDR2 are MNHEY and SVGAGI. Trimming pared 0 bases from V and 5 bases from J, leaving 16 bases between. The CDR3 loop spans 16 amino acids. CDR3 sequence: CASSYSTGGRWTEAFF. CDR3 DNA: TGTGCCAGCAGTTACTCGACGGGGGGGCGTTGGACTGAAGCTTTCTTT.